This TCR beta chain was identified during a study of blood T cell repertoires in COVID-19 (dated by TCRdb to the early 2020s). Broadly, across the study: Samples from collaborators originated in the United States, Italy and Spain and spanned both the acute and convalescent phases of COVID-19. The prospective study material was composed of cDNA or gDNA derived from T cells, B-cell-depleted T cells, or PBMCs. The dataset comprised deeply sampled blood TCRbeta repertoires from subjects exposed to, actively infected with, or recovered from COVID-19. The repertoires were made available in a free public database intended to serve as a resource for research on the immune response to SARS-CoV-2. Samples were obtained from the ongoing ImmuneRACE study (first 160 participants) and from over 1,000 subjects provided by 6 global collaborators. The sample metadata nearly always contained a de-identified subject ID, COVID-19 status, age in years and sex. Where available, HLA class I and class II types were obtained from metadata supplied by the sample provider rather than from assay-based typing. The full study reports these points: How much clinical and demographic metadata was included differed by source and by participant, and the metadata was provided uncurated.

TCRbeta CDR3 regions were amplified from genomic DNA by means of the immunoSEQ Assay, a bias-controlled multiplex PCR. From the authors' description of their analysis: Within the assay, amplification of reference gene primers was used to estimate how many nucleated cells each sample contained. To quantify the absolute abundance of each unique TCRbeta CDR3 rearrangement, sequence reads were collapsed and filtered. For each sample, productive Simpson clonality was calculated by taking the square root of Simpson's diversity index across productive rearrangements. Not all clones reach the TCRdb copy of this immuneACCESS table, which keeps in-frame sequences only. Checked studies attribute under half of the gap to unresolved V genes and leave the rest unexplained. That table is the source of V, J and clone size, and D and trimming were worked out from the DNA. This sample gives 280,000 or so clones in total; roughly 89% of them show up just once. The top ten constitute about 5.7% of the sample.

V is cut back by 0 bases and J by 1 base, with 0 bases in the junction unmatched. The CDR3 runs 16 residues from the cysteine to the phenylalanine. Only the CDR3 part of the read is kept: 48 bases, read in frame from the first base. The germline V gene specifies MNHEY as CDR1 and SVGAGI as CDR2. Enrolling through a virtual design, the prospective study's participants ranged in age from roughly 18 to 89 years and lived across 24 United States geographic areas. In the prospective study, participants were assigned to cohorts based on the clinical history participants reported in a screening survey and a study questionnaire. For ImmuneRACE Cohort 3, a participant was defined as recovered based on two consecutive negative NP/OP PCR tests, clearance by a healthcare professional, or resolution of symptoms. In the prospective study, mobile phlebotomists collected whole blood, serum and a nasopharyngeal or oropharyngeal swab from each participant. Over a roughly 2-month period, participants in the prospective study had the option of providing additional blood draws and questionnaires. Before DNA extraction, prospective study blood samples were shipped either frozen or at room temperature.

A note on this clone: What antigen it recognizes has not been identified. Within one base of it there is no much larger clone, and no base qualities were kept.

Sequenced: PBMCs or T cells enriched from blood (not recorded which). This TCR derives from a middle-aged woman who had recovered from COVID-19. Recombination connected TRBV6-5 to TRBJ2-7; 13 nucleotides in the junction match TRBD2. In nucleotide form, the sequence is TGTGCCAGCAGTTACTCGGGACTAGCGGGGTCCTACGAGCAGTACTTC. The translation is CASSYSGLAGSYEQYF.